The 2 T cell receptor beta chains in this list originate from one sample, sequenced in a study of Ad26.COV2.S vaccination and SARS-CoV-2 variants. Data came from immunoSEQ multiplex PCR; TCRdb stores just in-frame clones and leaves some out. The data contain under 550,000 clones, over 75% of them singletons. Treatment of the sample: about 20 received Ad26.COV2.S at low or high dose, single or two shots; roughly five received placebo; per-sample allocation not given. The samples were gathered on day 63 after the first injection of vaccine or placebo. Sample: peripheral blood, taken in a trial of Ad26.COV2.S vaccine versus placebo. The receptor source for this set is a person aged 18-60 years who received the Ad26.COV2.S COVID-19 vaccine or a placebo.

J is TRBJ1-2 and V is TRBV7-6, with D possibly being TRBD1 (5 bases). The CDR3 sequence is 13 residues long. Trimming cost V 4 bases and J 6 bases, with 12 bases left between them. Germline V gene sequence: CDR1 SGHVS, CDR2 FNYEAQ. The CDR3 is CASSSGIVDGYTF. The CDR3, as DNA: TGTGCCAGCAGCTCAGGGATTGTGGATGGCTACACCTTC. Based on the CDR3 plus reference TRBV7-6 and TRBJ1-2, the full variable domain is GAGVSQSPRYKVTKRGQDVALRCDPISGHVSLYWYRQALGQGPEFLTYFNYEAQQDKSGLPNDRFSAERPEGSISTLTIQRTEQRDSAMYRCASSSGIVDGYTFGSGTRLTVV.

This rearrangement joins TRBV28 to TRBJ1-5; D gene unclear. V was pared by 1 base and J by 2 bases, with 9 bases between. The germline V gene encodes CDR1 MDHEN and CDR2 SYDVKM. The CDR3 sequence is 15 residues long. The CDR3 DNA reads TGTGCCAGCAGTTTATCCTCGAGGGGCAATCAGCCCCAGCATTTT. This codes for CASSLSSRGNQPQHF.